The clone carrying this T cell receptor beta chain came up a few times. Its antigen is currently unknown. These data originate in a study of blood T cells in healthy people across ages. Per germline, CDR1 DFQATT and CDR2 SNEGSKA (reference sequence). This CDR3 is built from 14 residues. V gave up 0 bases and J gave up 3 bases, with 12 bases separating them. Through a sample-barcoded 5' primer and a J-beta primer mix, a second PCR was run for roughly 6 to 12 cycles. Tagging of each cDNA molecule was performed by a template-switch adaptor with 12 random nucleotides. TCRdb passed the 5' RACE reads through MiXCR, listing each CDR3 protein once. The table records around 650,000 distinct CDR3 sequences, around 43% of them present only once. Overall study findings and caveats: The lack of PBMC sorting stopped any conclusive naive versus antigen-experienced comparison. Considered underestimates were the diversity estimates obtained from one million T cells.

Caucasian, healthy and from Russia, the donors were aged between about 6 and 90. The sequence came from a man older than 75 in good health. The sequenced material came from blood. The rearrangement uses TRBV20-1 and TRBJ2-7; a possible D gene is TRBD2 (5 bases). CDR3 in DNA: TGCAGTGCTAGAGATTTGGGTCGGGACTACGAGCAGTACTTC. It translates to CSARDLGRDYEQYF.